This TCR beta chain stems from a study of monozygotic twins with inflammatory bowel disease. The CDR3 consists of 14 residues. CDR1 and CDR2 (germline): DFQATT, SNEGSKA (reference sequence). There were eight separate reactions per sample in which cDNA was made. TCRdb reprocessed the 5' RACE reads, with one entry per CDR3 protein and no DNA. Recorded for this sample: about 300,000 distinct CDR3 sequences. Study outcomes and limitations: Patients received differing immunosuppressive treatments, which may have added variability to their repertoires. Among twins, concordant and discordant pairs did not differ in repertoire similarity, possibly from limited power. It was in IBD patients that TCRbeta diversity (inverse Simpson) was lower than in healthy co-twins.

For this clonotype: Its antigen is unknown.

The sample taken for sequencing was blood. V is TRBV20-1 and J is TRBJ2-2; checking the TCRdb D call of TRBD1 is not possible without DNA. This sequence was found in a human donor with ulcerative colitis or Crohn's disease, or a healthy co-twin of an affected twin (not recorded which). CDR3 loop: CSARGAAYTGELFF.